This is a list of T cell receptor beta chains from one sample in a study of spatial heterogeneity in lung cancer. TCRdb fed the 5' RACE reads into MiXCR, producing one record per CDR3 protein. Of around 44,000 distinct CDR3 sequences listed, about 10% are singletons. Source: PBMCs, taken at follow-up. Receptors were obtained from a female donor with early-stage non-small cell lung cancer. Both conserved end residues are part of each CDR3. A D gene is named only where the DNA matches it firmly. The size of a clone is reported for some rows only, either as once, few or many, or as a class for expanded clones.

DNA: TGTGCCAGCAGCTCCCTCGGGCAGGGGGCCTTACAGACCCAGTACTTC
CDR3: CASSSLGQGALQTQYF
J: TRBJ2-5
D: TRBD1
V: TRBV11-2
size: many

DNA: TGTGCCAGCAGTTACTCGGAGGGAGAAGCTTTCTTT
CDR3: CASSYSEGEAFF
J: TRBJ1-1
D: NA
V: TRBV6-5
size: many

DNA: TGCAGTGCTAGCTTACTAGCGGGGGCTATCCAAGAGACCCAGTACTTC
CDR3: CSASLLAGAIQETQYF
J: TRBJ2-5
D: TRBD2
V: TRBV20-1
size: NA

DNA: TGTGCCAGTAGCCTCCGGGGCCTACCCCTACTTCAGTACTTC
CDR3: CASSLRGLPLLQYF
J: TRBJ2-4
D: NA
V: TRBV19
size: few

DNA: TGTGCCACCCGGGACAGTGGGACAGATACGCAGTATTTT
CDR3: CATRDSGTDTQYF
J: TRBJ2-3
D: TRBD1
V: TRBV24-1
size: NA

DNA: TGCAGCGCCGCCGGCGACAGGACCGGAGATACGCAGTATTTT
CDR3: CSAAGDRTGDTQYF
J: TRBJ2-3
D: NA
V: TRBV29-1
size: many

DNA: TGTGCCAGTAGTGAACAAGGACAGGTCACCGGGGAGCTGTTTTTT
CDR3: CASSEQGQVTGELFF
J: TRBJ2-2
D: TRBD1
V: TRBV19
size: NA

DNA: TGTGCCAGCAGTTATTCAGGGGGCGGGGAAAAACTGTTTTTT
CDR3: CASSYSGGGEKLFF
J: TRBJ1-4
D: TRBD1
V: TRBV6-6
size: many

DNA: TGTGCCAGCAGCCTCGGACCGCAGGCCTACGAGCAGTACTTC
CDR3: CASSLGPQAYEQYF
J: TRBJ2-7
D: NA
V: TRBV6-2/TRBV6-3
size: NA

DNA: TGCAGTGCTAGGGACAGGGAAGCCGGGGAGCTGTTTTTT
CDR3: CSARDREAGELFF
J: TRBJ2-2
D: TRBD1
V: TRBV20-1
size: many

DNA: TGTGCCAGCAGCGTAGCTCCGGGGGGGGGCACAGATACGCAGTATTTT
CDR3: CASSVAPGGGTDTQYF
J: TRBJ2-3
D: TRBD2
V: TRBV9
size: few

DNA: TGTGCCAGCAGCCCTCGACAGGGGGCAGCGACAAGGTTC
CDR3: CASSPRQGAATRF
J: TRBJ2-5
D: TRBD1
V: TRBV7-2
size: many

DNA: TGTGCCAGCAGCCCCCGGACAGGGCGCAATCAGCCCCAGCATTTT
CDR3: CASSPRTGRNQPQHF
J: TRBJ1-5
D: TRBD1
V: TRBV7-2
size: many

DNA: TGTGCCAGCAGTCCCCCCCCGGCAGGGGTGCATAGCAATCAGCCCCAGCATTTT
CDR3: CASSPPPAGVHSNQPQHF
J: TRBJ1-5
D: NA
V: TRBV6-6
size: few

DNA: TGTGCCAGCAGTTCGATCGTAACAGATACGCAGTATTTT
CDR3: CASSSIVTDTQYF
J: TRBJ2-3
D: NA
V: TRBV5-6
size: NA

DNA: TGTGCCAGCAGCCAAGAGGAAGGAAACTATGGCTACACCTTC
CDR3: CASSQEEGNYGYTF
J: TRBJ1-2
D: NA
V: TRBV3-1
size: NA

DNA: TGTGCCAGCAGCTTCGGGACGGAGTCCTACGAGCAGTACTTC
CDR3: CASSFGTESYEQYF
J: TRBJ2-7
D: NA
V: TRBV7-9
size: many

DNA: TGTGCCAGCAGTTACGCTCGCGGGAGGGAGACATACGAGCAGTACTTC
CDR3: CASSYARGRETYEQYF
J: TRBJ2-7
D: TRBD2
V: TRBV6-2/TRBV6-3
size: NA